Below are 22 T cell receptor beta chains sequenced from a single sample in a study of response to subunit inactivated influenza vaccine. TCRdb fed the RT-PCR reads into MiXCR, producing one record per CDR3 protein. The table lists 550,000 to 600,000 distinct CDR3 sequences, roughly 10% of them singletons. The sequencing used PBMCs from blood, collected on the day of vaccination. Source of these receptors: a man aged 45-65 years who received an inactivated influenza vaccine.

This clonotype has a count of ten or more. The chain recombines TRBV28 with TRBJ1-5; no firm D call. V was trimmed by 10 bases and J by 7 bases, leaving 20 bases between them. Per the germline V gene, CDR1 is MDHEN and CDR2 is SYDVKM. This CDR3 has 14 amino acids. CDR3 protein: CATIRSQVRQPQHF. In DNA, the CDR3 is TGTGCCACTATAAGATCCCAGGTTCGGCAGCCCCAGCATTTT.

This clonotype has just a few counts. The chain couples TRBV4-2 to TRBJ1-4; D is ambiguous. Trimming left V 1 base short and J 11 bases short, with 20 bases between. Germline V CDR1 and CDR2: LGHNA, YNFKEQ. CDR3 length: 16 amino acids. The CDR3 bases are TGTGCCAGCAGCCAAGGAAGGAGAGGACGGGAAGACAAACTGTTTTTT. Translation gives CASSQGRRGREDKLFF.

In its sample, this clonotype was seen many times. The chain is built from TRBV5-1 and TRBJ1-1; D not certain. Trimming cost V 0 bases and J 3 bases, with 6 bases left between them. Germline CDR1 SGHRS, CDR2 YFSETQ. The CDR3 is 13 amino acids. The CDR3: CASSLALHTEAFF. The CDR3 bases are TGCGCCAGCAGCTTGGCCCTCCACACTGAAGCTTTCTTT. Combining the CDR3 with reference TRBV5-1 and TRBJ1-1 gives the whole variable domain KAGVTQTPRYLIKTRGQQVTLSCSPISGHRSVSWYQQTPGQGLQFLFEYFSETQRNKGNFPGRFSGRQFSNSRSEMNVSTLELGDSALYLCASSLALHTEAFFGQGTRLTVV.

This clonotype was recorded many times. This chain uses TRBV3-1 with TRBJ2-1; D gene unclear. The germline CDR1 and CDR2 sequences are LGHDT and YNNKEL (reference sequence). There are 16 residues in the CDR3. The germline V and J ends were trimmed by 0 bases and 0 bases, with 9 bases remaining between them. In nucleotides, the CDR3 is TGTGCCAGCAGCCAAGACCTTCCTAGCTCCTACAATGAGCAGTTCTTC. Protein: CASSQDLPSSYNEQFF.

The table lists this clonotype with many counts. The chain recombines TRBV15 with TRBJ2-1; D call uncertain. CDR1 LNHNV and CDR2 YYDKDF come from the germline V gene (reference sequence). The V gene lost 0 bases and the J gene lost 5 bases, with 14 bases spanning the gap. The CDR3 spans 16 residues. CDR3 protein: CATSRDHISSHNEQFF. CDR3 coding DNA: TGTGCCACCAGCAGAGATCACATAAGCTCACACAATGAGCAGTTCTTC.

This chain connects TRBV2 to TRBJ2-3; maybe TRBD1 (6 bases). Per germline, CDR1 SNHLY and CDR2 FYNNEI. The V end lost 6 bases, the J end lost 0 bases, and 13 bases lay between the germline ends. The CDR3 spans 15 residues. The CDR3: CASSPGQLSTDTQYF. DNA for the CDR3: TGTGCCAGCAGCCCCGGACAGTTAAGCACAGATACGCAGTATTTT.

This clonotype was counted a few times. This sequence joins TRBV7-6 and TRBJ2-5, with 7 bases aligning to TRBD2. This CDR3 has 19 amino acids. Germline CDR1 is SGHVS and CDR2 is FNYEAQ. Trimming removed 1 base from V and 7 bases from J; junction bases left unmatched: 21. The CDR3 loop is CASSLEAWPASGTRGTQYF. For the CDR3, the DNA is TGTGCCAGCAGCTTAGAGGCTTGGCCGGCTAGCGGAACCCGGGGGACCCAGTACTTC.

The chain links TRBV11-2 to TRBJ2-3, with 13 nucleotides matching TRBD2. This CDR3 has 16 amino acids. With 5 bases clipped from V and 2 bases from J, the junction kept 4 bases outside the gene matches. Germline V gene sequence: CDR1 SGHAT, CDR2 FQNNGV. The CDR3 spells CASSQGLAGATDTQYF. CDR3 nucleotides: TGTGCCAGCAGCCAAGGACTAGCGGGGGCCACAGATACGCAGTATTTT. The full variable domain, completed using reference TRBV11-2 and TRBJ2-3, is EAGVAQSPRYKIIEKRQSVAFWCNPISGHATLYWYQQILGQGPKLLIQFQNNGVVDDSQLPKDRFSAERLKGVDSTLKIQPAKLEDSAVYLCASSQGLAGATDTQYFGPGTRLTVL.

This clonotype was observed a few times. The genes are TRBV5-1 and TRBJ2-4; D remains unclear. V shed 4 bases and J shed 0 bases, with 14 bases lying between them. From germline, CDR1 is SGHRS and CDR2 YFSETQ. CDR3 length: 16 residues. As DNA, the CDR3 is TGCGCCAGCAGCACTACATCGTCCCTAGCCAAAAACATTCAGTACTTC. Translation: CASSTTSSLAKNIQYF.

This clonotype was counted between two and nine times. J is TRBJ2-2 and V is TRBV7-3; maybe TRBD2 (6 bases). Germline V CDR1 and CDR2: SGHTA, FQGTGA. The CDR3 extends over 18 amino acids. The ends were cut back, 1 base at V and 1 base at J, with 16 bases in the middle. CDR3 DNA: TGTGCCAGCAGCTTAATAGCGGCAGGCGGAGGGAACACCGGGGAGCTGTTTTTT. Amino acid sequence: CASSLIAAGGGNTGELFF.

This clonotype was seen a single time. The chain has TRBV11-1 and TRBJ2-1, with D possibly being TRBD2 (5 bases). CDR3 size: 16 residues. Germline CDR1 and CDR2: SGHAT and FQDESV (reference sequence). V lost 2 bases to trimming and J lost 10 bases, with 21 bases between them. The CDR3 loop reads CASSLKPDSPWGEQFF. CDR3 in DNA: TGTGCCAGCAGCTTAAAGCCGGACTCGCCTTGGGGAGAGCAGTTCTTC.

This clonotype was counted only a few times. This rearrangement joins TRBV7-2 to TRBJ2-7; possible D gene TRBD2, 5 bases. CDR1 SGHTA and CDR2 FQGNSA come from the germline V gene. The CDR3 length is 13 residues. Trimming stripped 5 bases from V and 9 bases from J, with 17 bases between. CDR3 DNA: TGTGCCAGCAGCGGCGCTGAGGGCCGAGCGCAGTACTTC. Its protein is CASSGAEGRAQYF.

The sample holds many counts of this clonotype. This rearrangement joins TRBV19 to TRBJ1-1, with D possibly being TRBD1 (6 bases). The germline gives CDR1 LNHDA, CDR2 SQIVND (reference sequence). Trimming removed 9 bases at V and 1 base at J, with 9 bases between. The CDR3 has 12 residues. For the CDR3, the DNA is TGTGCCAGCACGGACAGGAACACTGAAGCTTTCTTT. This codes for CASTDRNTEAFF.

This clonotype turned up a few times. CDR3 sequence reads: CSANRNSYEQYF. CDR3 in DNA: TGCAGCGCAAACAGGAACAGCTACGAGCAGTACTTC. This chain uses TRBV29-1 with TRBJ2-7; tentatively, D is TRBD1 (5 bases). V shed 7 bases and J shed 3 bases, with 13 bases lying between them. There are 12 residues in the CDR3. CDR1 and CDR2 from the germline V gene are SQVTM and ANQGSEA.

The chain carries TRBV20-1 and TRBJ2-3; the D gene is possibly TRBD1 (6 bases). The germline V gene encodes CDR1 DFQATT and CDR2 SNEGSKA (reference sequence). The V end lost 5 bases, the J end lost 0 bases, and 18 bases lay between the germline ends. This CDR3 spans 16 amino acids. The CDR3 is CSAEDVGARSTDTQYF. CDR3 nucleotides: TGCAGTGCTGAGGACGTGGGGGCCAGAAGCACAGATACGCAGTATTTT.

This clonotype occurred many times. This sequence joins TRBV4-1 and TRBJ2-7, with D tentatively TRBD2 (5 bases). The V end was cut by 0 bases, the J end by 7 bases, with 13 bases between. CDR1 and CDR2 from the germline V gene are MGHRA and YSYEKL. This CDR3 has 14 amino acids. In DNA form, the CDR3 reads TGCGCCAGCAGCCAAGATGTGGGAACGGGGGAGCAGTACTTC. This gives the protein CASSQDVGTGEQYF.

This clonotype was found many times. The V call is TRBV7-9, the J call TRBJ2-7; 8 bases agree with TRBD1. CDR3 length equals 16 residues. After removal of 3 bases from V and 4 bases from J, the junction contained 11 bases not matched to a gene. CDR1 is SEHNR, CDR2 FQNEAQ, per germline (reference sequence). DNA of the CDR3: TGTGCCAGCAGCTTCCTTTACCGGGACAGGAGTTACGAGCAGTACTTC. Amino acids: CASSFLYRDRSYEQYF.

This clonotype was recorded many times. V and J are TRBV29-1 and TRBJ2-5; TRBD2 is a possible D gene (5 bases). Trimming took off 0 bases at V and 2 bases at J, with 28 bases between the two ends. Looked up from germline, CDR1 is SQVTM and CDR2 is ANQGSEA. The CDR3 is 20 residues long. The chain's CDR3 is CSVEDSSSTRNPSRQETQYF. The CDR3 bases are TGCAGCGTTGAAGATTCCTCGTCAACGAGGAACCCTAGCCGGCAAGAGACCCAGTACTTC. The full variable domain, its missing parts supplied by reference TRBV29-1 and TRBJ2-5, is SAVISQKPSRDICQRGTSLTIQCQVDSQVTMMFWYRQQPGQSLTLIATANQGSEATYESGFVIDKFPISRPNLTFSTLTVSNMSPEDSSIYLCSVEDSSSTRNPSRQETQYFGPGTRLLVL.

This clonotype has a count of ten or more. The gene calls are TRBV12-3 or TRBV12-4 and TRBJ2-2, with D perhaps being TRBD1 or TRBD2 (5 bases each). Trimming removed 6 bases at V and 3 bases at J, with 5 bases between. The length of the CDR3 is 12 residues. CDR3 DNA: TGTGCCAGCAGGGGGGACACCGGGGAGCTGTTTTTT. It is translated as CASRGDTGELFF.

This clonotype was seen only a few times. V usage is TRBV7-9 and J usage is TRBJ2-7; 9 bases map to TRBD2. The CDR3 extends over 15 amino acids. Trimming removed 3 bases from V and 6 bases from J; junction bases left unmatched: 9. Germline CDR1 and CDR2: SEHNR and FQNEAQ (reference sequence). Here the CDR3 reads CASSFGGRASGEQYF. CDR3 nucleotide sequence: TGTGCCAGCAGCTTTGGCGGGAGGGCTTCCGGCGAGCAGTACTTC.

This clonotype occurred a few times. The gene calls are TRBV4-3 and TRBJ2-2; 9 bases are shared with TRBD2. V shed 0 bases and J 3 bases; nucleotides not matched to a gene: 8. This CDR3 comprises 18 residues. Germline V lookup: CDR1 LGHNA, CDR2 YSLEER. The CDR3 nucleotides are TGCGCCAGCAGCCAAGAAGTGGCGGGGGGGCCGGACACCGGGGAGCTGTTTTTT. Its protein product is CASSQEVAGGPDTGELFF.

This clonotype has just a few counts. The CDR3 coding sequence is TGCAGCGTGTTTACAGGGCTCGTGGGAGAGACCCAGTACTTC. This encodes CSVFTGLVGETQYF. The chain carries TRBV29-1 and TRBJ2-5; perhaps TRBD1 as D (6 bases). The germline V gene has CDR1 SQVTM and CDR2 ANQGSEA. The V gene lost 6 bases and the J gene lost 4 bases, with 18 bases spanning the gap. The CDR3 runs 14 residues. Combining the CDR3 with reference TRBV29-1 and TRBJ2-5 gives the whole variable domain SAVISQKPSRDICQRGTSLTIQCQVDSQVTMMFWYRQQPGQSLTLIATANQGSEATYESGFVIDKFPISRPNLTFSTLTVSNMSPEDSSIYLCSVFTGLVGETQYFGPGTRLLVL.